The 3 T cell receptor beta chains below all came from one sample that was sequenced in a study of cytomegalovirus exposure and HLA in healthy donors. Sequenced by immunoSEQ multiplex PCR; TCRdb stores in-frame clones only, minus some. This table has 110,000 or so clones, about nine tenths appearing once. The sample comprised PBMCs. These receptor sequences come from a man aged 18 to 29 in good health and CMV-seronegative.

The CDR3 here is CASSEALVGGEAFF. The CDR3, as DNA: TGTGCCAGCAGTGAAGCACTGGTTGGCGGTGAAGCTTTCTTT. The chain uses TRBV6-1 and TRBJ1-1, with unresolved D. Germline loops: CDR1 MNHNS, CDR2 SASEGT. With 0 bases removed from V and 7 bases from J, the gap between germline ends came to 12 bases. This CDR3 has 14 residues.

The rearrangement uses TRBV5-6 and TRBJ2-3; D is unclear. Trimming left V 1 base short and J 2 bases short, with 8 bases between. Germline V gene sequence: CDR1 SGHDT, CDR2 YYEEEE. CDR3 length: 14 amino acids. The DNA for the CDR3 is TGTGCCAGCAGCTTGAGACAAGACACAGATACGCAGTATTTT. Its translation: CASSLRQDTDTQYF. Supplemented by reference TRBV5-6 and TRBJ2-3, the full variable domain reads DAGVTQSPTHLIKTRGQQVTLRCSPKSGHDTVSWYQQALGQGPQFIFQYYEEEERQRGNFPDRFSGHQFPNYSSELNVNALLLGDSALYLCASSLRQDTDTQYFGPGTRLTVL.

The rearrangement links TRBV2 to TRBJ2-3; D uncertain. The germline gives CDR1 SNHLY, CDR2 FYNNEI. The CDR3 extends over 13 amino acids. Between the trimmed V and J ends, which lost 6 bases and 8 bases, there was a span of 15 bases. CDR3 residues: CASSQGTAGTQYF. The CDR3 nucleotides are TGTGCCAGCAGCCAAGGTACCGCAGGTACGCAGTATTTT.